The TCR beta chain under discussion was sequenced for a study of control samples from healthy donors and cancer patients (dated by TCRdb to about 2020). Notes on this clone: Its antigen is currently not known. Within one base of it there is no much larger clone, and no base qualities were kept.

Library preparation used the immunoSEQ multiplex PCR assay. What TCRdb holds here is the immuneACCESS table cut down to in-frame rearrangements. Part of the clones is not present; checked against another copy, under half of the missing clones reflect an unresolved V gene, and the others are unexplained. The sample table lists 90,000 to 130,000 clones, around nine tenths of them with a count of one. Jointly, the top ten make up approximately 3.7% of the sample. Reading the germline V gene gives CDR1 SGDLS and CDR2 YYNGEE. Trimming removed 0 bases from V and 2 bases from J, leaving 11 bases between the germline ends. The CDR3, from cysteine to phenylalanine, totals 15 residues. Kept here is only the CDR3 DNA, which spans 45 bases and is read in frame from base 1.

The source material was PBMCs. The sequence joins TRBV9 to TRBJ1-2, and perhaps TRBD1 as D gene, on 5 matching bases. This clonotype originated in a woman aged 55-69 years with lung cancer. The CDR3 reads as follows: CASSVGSQVNYGYTF. The DNA is TGTGCCAGCAGCGTAGGCTCACAGGTCAACTATGGCTACACCTTC.